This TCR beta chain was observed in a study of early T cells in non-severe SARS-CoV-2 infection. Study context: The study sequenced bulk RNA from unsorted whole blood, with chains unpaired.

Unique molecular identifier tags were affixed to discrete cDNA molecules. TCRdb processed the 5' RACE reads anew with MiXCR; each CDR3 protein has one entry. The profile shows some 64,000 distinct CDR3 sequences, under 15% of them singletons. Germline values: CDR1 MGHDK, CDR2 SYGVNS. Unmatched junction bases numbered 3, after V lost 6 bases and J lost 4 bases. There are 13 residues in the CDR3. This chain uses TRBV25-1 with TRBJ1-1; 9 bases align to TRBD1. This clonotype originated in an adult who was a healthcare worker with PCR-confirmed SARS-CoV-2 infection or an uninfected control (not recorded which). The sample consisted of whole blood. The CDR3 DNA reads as TGTGCCAGCAGGGGACAGGGCGGCACTGAAGCTTTCTTT. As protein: CASRGQGGTEAFF.